The sequence of this T cell receptor (beta chain) was determined in a study of cytomegalovirus exposure and HLA in healthy donors. Study-wide background: Among the 300 to 400 donors who were genotyped, about 84% fell in the genetic ancestry cluster that is associated with self-reported Caucasian donors. General observations from the study: Most likely, a cluster of highly shared sequence variants arose as a sequencing artifact.

PCR employed 60 Vbeta and 13 Jbeta primers. Sequencing used immunoSEQ multiplex PCR; TCRdb keeps in-frame clones, though not all of them. Counted here are 130,000 or so clones, around 82% occurring once; the ten biggest clones make up roughly 3.1%. The V end lost 0 bases, the J end lost 4 bases, and 7 bases lay between the germline ends. This CDR3 has 13 residues. CDR1 is GTSNPN, CDR2 SVGIG, per germline (reference sequence). Of note for this clone: Its antigen remains unidentified.

This sequence joins TRBV30 and TRBJ1-3; no clear D gene. Sequenced input: PBMCs. The receptor was derived from a young man in good health and CMV-seropositive. The CDR3 DNA is TGTGCCTGGAGTGTGAGAGGAGGAAACACCATATATTTT. Protein: CAWSVRGGNTIYF.